What follows is one T cell receptor beta chain and its context. TCRdb re-called the reads with MiXCR, one entry per CDR3 protein. The table shows 200,000 to 300,000 distinct CDR3 sequences, with approximately 13% occurring only once. The record originates from a study of T cell repertoires in cytomegalovirus infection. Trimming stripped 4 bases from V and 7 bases from J, with 10 bases between. Germline loops: CDR1 SGHTA, CDR2 FQGTGA. The CDR3 has 12 amino acids. This receptor was identified in a human donor in good health (CMV status not recorded). Some clones in this sample may be carry-over from other donors' samples. The chain has TRBV7-3 and TRBJ1-2; D not certain. Sequencing was performed on PBMCs. The CDR3 region is CASSSDASGYTF. As DNA, the CDR3 is TGTGCCAGCAGCTCCGACGCCTCTGGCTACACCTTC.